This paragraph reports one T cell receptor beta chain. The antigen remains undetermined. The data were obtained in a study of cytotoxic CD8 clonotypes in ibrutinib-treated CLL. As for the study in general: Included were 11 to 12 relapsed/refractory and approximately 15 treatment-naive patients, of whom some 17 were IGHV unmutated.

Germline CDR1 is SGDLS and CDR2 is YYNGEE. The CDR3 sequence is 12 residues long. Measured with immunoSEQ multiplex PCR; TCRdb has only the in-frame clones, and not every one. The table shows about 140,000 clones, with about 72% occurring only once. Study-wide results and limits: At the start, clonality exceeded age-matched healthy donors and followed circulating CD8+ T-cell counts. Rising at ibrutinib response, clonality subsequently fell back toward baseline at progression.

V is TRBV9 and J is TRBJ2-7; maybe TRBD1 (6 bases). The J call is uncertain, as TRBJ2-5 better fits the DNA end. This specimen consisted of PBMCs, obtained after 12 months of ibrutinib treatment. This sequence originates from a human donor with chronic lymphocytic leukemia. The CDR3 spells CASSAQGETQYF. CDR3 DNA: TGTGCCAGCAGCGCCCAGGGGGAGACCCAGTACTTC.